Listed here are 26 T cell receptor beta chains from one sample, sequenced in a study of blood T cell repertoires in COVID-19. Assay: immunoSEQ multiplex PCR; the TCRdb copy retains only in-frame clones and omits some. Among some 300,000 clones listed, about 87% were seen once. The sample comprised peripheral blood. The source of these receptors is a man in his 70s with acute or convalescent COVID-19.

V and J are TRBV28 and TRBJ2-3; possibly TRBD2 for D (6 bases). The CDR3 covers 18 residues. V was shortened by 4 bases and J by 7 bases, with 27 bases between the two germline ends. CDR1 MDHEN and CDR2 SYDVKM come from the germline V gene. The CDR3 protein is CASSSPRVGAGAPYTQYF. The CDR3 region has the DNA TGTGCCAGCAGTTCCCCTCGAGTAGGAGCGGGTGCTCCGTATACGCAGTATTTT.

V is TRBV5-4 and J is TRBJ2-7; 12 bases are a match to TRBD2. In germline, CDR1 is SGHNT, CDR2 YYREEE (reference sequence). Trimming removed 3 bases from V and 1 base from J; junction bases left unmatched: 5. The CDR3 has 16 residues. The CDR3 nucleotides are TGTGCCAGCAGCTCCCGACTAGCGGGGGTATCCTACGAGCAGTACTTC. Its translation is CASSSRLAGVSYEQYF.

The rearrangement uses TRBV28 and TRBJ1-2; perhaps TRBD1 as D (6 bases). Germline CDR1 reads MDHEN; CDR2 reads SYDVKM. CDR3 length: 13 amino acids. The CDR3 sequence is CGVGGARDYGYTF. The DNA for the CDR3 is TGTGGCGTGGGGGGGGCGCGGGACTATGGCTACACCTTC.

The gene calls are TRBV7-2 and TRBJ2-7; tentatively, D is TRBD1 (6 bases). V shed 5 bases and J shed 0 bases, with 14 bases lying between them. The length of the CDR3 is 15 residues. CDR1 is SGHTA and CDR2 is FQGNSA in the germline V gene. CDR3 sequence reads: CASSPTGTFSYEQYF. As DNA, the CDR3 is TGTGCCAGCAGCCCCACGGGGACATTCTCCTACGAGCAGTACTTC.

The chain joins TRBV6-1 to TRBJ1-1; 9 nucleotides match TRBD1. This CDR3 has 15 amino acids. CDR1 is MNHNS, CDR2 SASEGT, per germline. J gave up 6 bases and V 2 bases, and 7 bases lay outside the gene matches. The CDR3 region has the DNA TGTGCCAGCAGTGAAACCGGGACAGGGCTCTCTGAAGCTTTCTTT. As protein: CASSETGTGLSEAFF.

The chain employs TRBV5-4 and TRBJ1-3; 7 bases agree with TRBD1. With V trimmed by 4 bases and J by 6 bases, 7 bases remained unmatched. Germline CDR1 reads SGHNT; CDR2 reads YYREEE (reference sequence). This CDR3 contains 14 residues. The CDR3 DNA sequence: TGTGCCAGCAGCACGACAGGGTACGCAAACACCATATATTTT. It specifies CASSTTGYANTIYF.

This chain connects TRBV15 to TRBJ2-5, with a weak D call TRBD1 (6 bases). CDR1 is LNHNV, CDR2 YYDKDF, per germline (reference sequence). V was cut by 3 bases and J by 1 base, with 9 bases left in between. CDR3 length: 14 residues. CDR3 DNA sequence: TGTGCCACCAGCAGGGACAGATCCCAAGAGACCCAGTACTTC. This sequence encodes CATSRDRSQETQYF.

CDR3 sequence reads: CASSTPGQENSPLHF. In nucleotides, the CDR3 is TGTGCCAGCAGTACACCGGGACAGGAGAATTCACCCCTCCACTTT. The chain has TRBV6-5 and TRBJ1-6, with 8 bases identical to TRBD1. The CDR3 loop spans 15 amino acids. Germline V lookup: CDR1 MNHEY, CDR2 SVGAGI. V was clipped by 5 bases and J by 7 bases; unmatched bases: 7.

The chain combines TRBV2 with TRBJ2-7, with D perhaps matching TRBD2 (6 bases). CDR3 length equals 14 residues. Trimming left V 4 bases short and J 0 bases short, with 10 bases between. Germline lookup yields CDR1 SNHLY and CDR2 FYNNEI. The CDR3 DNA reads TGTGCCAGCAGTGTTGGGGGGTCCTCCTACGAGCAGTACTTC. It specifies CASSVGGSSYEQYF.

This chain uses TRBV18 with TRBJ1-6; a possible D gene is TRBD1 (5 bases). This CDR3 has 13 residues. Looked up from germline, CDR1 is KGHSH and CDR2 is LQKENI. Trimming cost V 3 bases and J 13 bases, with 13 bases left between them. The CDR3 region has the DNA TGTGCCAGCTCACCGGGAAGGGGTGATCCCCTCCACTTT. It yields the protein CASSPGRGDPLHF.

This clone was seen a handful of times. V usage is TRBV11-2 and J usage is TRBJ1-1; no reliable D call. V was trimmed by 5 bases and J by 3 bases, leaving 4 bases between them. This CDR3 is 11 amino acids long. Germline values: CDR1 SGHAT, CDR2 FQNNGV. This chain's CDR3 is CASSQDTEAFF. DNA for the CDR3: TGTGCCAGCAGCCAGGACACTGAAGCTTTCTTT.

V and J are TRBV2 and TRBJ1-5; D unclear. This CDR3 is 12 amino acids long. With 4 bases removed from V and 6 bases from J, the gap between germline ends came to 7 bases. CDR1 is SNHLY and CDR2 is FYNNEI in the germline V gene. CDR3 sequence (DNA): TGTGCCAGCAGTGTCGGCGGTCAGCCCCAGCATTTT. It yields the protein CASSVGGQPQHF.

The rearrangement links TRBV6-5 to TRBJ1-5; 9 bases line up with TRBD1. CDR3 size: 15 residues. With V trimmed by 6 bases and J by 5 bases, 8 bases remained unmatched. CDR1 is MNHEY and CDR2 is SVGAGI in the germline V gene. Written as DNA, the CDR3 is TGTGCCAGCAGGGGGGGACAGGGAAGGGATCAGCCCCAGCATTTT. Protein: CASRGGQGRDQPQHF.

This sequence joins TRBV7-6 and TRBJ1-1; TRBD1 might be the D (6 bases). V dropped 3 bases and J dropped 3 bases, with 14 bases sitting between them. Per germline, CDR1 SGHVS and CDR2 FNYEAQ. The CDR3 loop spans 15 amino acids. The CDR3 bases are TGTGCCAGCAGCTTGGGAAGGGGGTTGGACACTGAAGCTTTCTTT. This encodes CASSLGRGLDTEAFF.

CDR3 DNA sequence: TGTGCCAGCAGCTTCGGCAGGGGACACACTGAAGCTTTCTTT. This gives the protein CASSFGRGHTEAFF. The chain couples TRBV5-5 to TRBJ1-1, with D possibly TRBD1 on 6 matching bases. Trimming removed 2 bases from V and 3 bases from J, with 11 bases in between. The germline V gene encodes CDR1 SGHKS and CDR2 YYEKEE (reference sequence). The CDR3 runs to 14 residues.

The rearrangement uses TRBV15 and TRBJ1-2; maybe TRBD1 (6 bases). Per the germline V gene, CDR1 is LNHNV and CDR2 is YYDKDF (reference sequence). V dropped 0 bases and J dropped 4 bases, with 15 bases sitting between them. CDR3 length: 16 amino acids. CDR3 coding DNA: TGTGCCACCAGCAGAGATACAGGGAATATAGGCTATGGCTACACCTTC. Translation gives CATSRDTGNIGYGYTF.

The chain has TRBV4-3 and TRBJ2-1; TRBD2 aligns across 13 bases. V shed 8 bases, J shed 3 bases, and the junction held 4 bases outside the gene matches. This CDR3 is 15 amino acids long. Germline values: CDR1 LGHNA, CDR2 YSLEER. In DNA form, the CDR3 reads TGCGCCAGCTCCGGGACTAGCGGGGACTACAATGAGCAGTTCTTC. This gives the protein CASSGTSGDYNEQFF.

The chain has TRBV9 and TRBJ2-7; D is unresolved. V lost 4 bases and J lost 0, with 11 bases in between. Germline CDR1 reads SGDLS; CDR2 reads YYNGEE. The CDR3 runs to 14 residues. DNA of the CDR3: TGTGCCAGCAGCACGACTTTCAGCTCCTACGAGCAGTACTTC. Its translation is CASSTTFSSYEQYF.

The gene calls are TRBV12-3 or TRBV12-4 and TRBJ2-2; 7 bases line up with TRBD1. The CDR3 length is 13 residues. V was pared by 9 bases and J by 5 bases, with 6 bases of the junction left unmatched. CDR3 protein: CASSRGQTGELFF. The DNA for the CDR3 is TGTGCCAGTAGTAGGGGGCAAACCGGGGAGCTGTTTTTT.

The genes are TRBV4-1 and TRBJ2-2; 7 nucleotides line up with TRBD1. This CDR3 is 16 amino acids long. V lost 6 bases, J lost 0 bases, and 7 bases stayed unmatched. Per germline, CDR1 MGHRA and CDR2 YSYEKL. The CDR3 here is CASSSPGGPNTGELFF. The CDR3 nucleotides are TGCGCCAGCAGTTCCCCAGGGGGTCCGAACACCGGGGAGCTGTTTTTT.

DNA of the CDR3: TGCACCAGCAGCCAAGAGACTAGCGGGGGCCTCATCTCCTACAATGAGCAGTTCTTC. Translated: CTSSQETSGGLISYNEQFF. The chain couples TRBV1 to TRBJ2-1; the table's D call TRBD2 went unverified against the DNA. TRBV1 is termed a pseudogene. The CDR3 has 19 amino acids.

The chain carries TRBV10-3 and TRBJ1-3; D is unresolved. This CDR3 has 16 amino acids. V was shortened by 2 bases and J by 0 bases, with 11 bases between the two germline ends. Germline-derived CDR1 and CDR2 are ENHRY and SYGVKD. For the CDR3, the DNA is TGTGCCATCAGTGAGACAGACACCCTCTCTGGAAACACCATATATTTT. Translating it yields CAISETDTLSGNTIYF.

This chain joins TRBV6-5 and TRBJ1-4, with 10 bases identical to TRBD1. Germline CDR1 reads MNHEY; CDR2 reads SVGAGI. CDR3 length: 15 residues. The junction had 7 bases not matched to a gene; V was cut back by 4 bases and J by 8 bases. The DNA for the CDR3 is TGTGCCAGCAGTTCCGACAGGGGGCGAAGCGAAAAACTGTTTTTT. It is translated as CASSSDRGRSEKLFF.

The V and J genes are TRBV28 and TRBJ1-4; unclear D gene. Germline-derived CDR1 and CDR2 are MDHEN and SYDVKM. The CDR3 is 13 residues long. The V end was cut by 7 bases, the J end by 8 bases, with 14 bases between. The CDR3 nucleotides are TGTGCCAGCAACAGTGTTTCCAAAGAAAAACTGTTTTTT. Translated: CASNSVSKEKLFF.

CDR3 coding DNA: TGTGCCAGCAGCTTGGGAGCGGTCGCCTCCTACAATGAGCAGTTCTTC. Its protein is CASSLGAVASYNEQFF. The genes are TRBV5-4 and TRBJ2-1; possible D gene TRBD2, 5 bases. V lost 0 bases and J lost 0, with 10 bases in between. Germline lookup yields CDR1 SGHNT and CDR2 YYREEE (reference sequence). The CDR3 runs 16 residues.

The rearrangement links TRBV6-5 to TRBJ1-1; 11 bases map to TRBD1. The V gene's germline CDR1 is MNHEY and CDR2 SVGAGI. This CDR3 spans 15 amino acids. V was clipped by 5 bases and J by 4 bases; unmatched bases: 6. CDR3 DNA sequence: TGTGCCAGCAGTAACGCCGGGACAGGGGGCACTGAAGCTTTCTTT. It is translated as CASSNAGTGGTEAFF.